Below, 6 T cell receptor beta chains from the same sample are listed, as sequenced in a study of cytomegalovirus exposure and HLA in healthy donors. PCR involved 60 Vbeta and 13 Jbeta primers. Profiled with immunoSEQ multiplex PCR; TCRdb holds only in-frame clones, not every one. Here the sample table reports under 95,000 clones. Sequenced material: PBMCs. These receptors were collected from a man in his fifties in good health and CMV-seronegative.

The V and J genes are TRBV19 and TRBJ2-7; the D is unclear. Germline-derived CDR1 and CDR2 are LNHDA and SQIVND (reference sequence). The CDR3 runs to 12 residues. V dropped 2 bases and J dropped 3 bases, with 5 bases sitting between them. The CDR3 spells CASSINHYEQYF. DNA of the CDR3: TGTGCCAGTAGTATAAATCACTACGAGCAGTACTTC.

The chain couples TRBV27 to TRBJ1-2; TRBD1 might be the D (5 bases). V dropped 3 bases and J dropped 6 bases, with 11 bases sitting between them. This CDR3 is built from 13 residues. CDR1 is MNHEY and CDR2 is SMNVEV in the germline V gene (reference sequence). The DNA of the CDR3 is TGTGCCAGCAGTTTCCGGCAGGGCAATGGCTACACCTTC. This translates into CASSFRQGNGYTF.

This sequence joins TRBV2 and TRBJ1-4; 9 bases are shared with TRBD1. The length of the CDR3 is 18 residues. V dropped 6 bases and J dropped 0; count of bases not matched to a gene: 11. Germline CDR1 reads SNHLY; CDR2 reads FYNNEI. The CDR3 protein is CASRGDRAKEATNEKLFF. In DNA, the CDR3 is TGTGCCAGCAGGGGGGACAGGGCGAAGGAAGCAACTAATGAAAAACTGTTTTTT.

This chain joins TRBV7-9 and TRBJ1-3, with a tentative D call TRBD1 (6 bases). Looked up from germline, CDR1 is SEHNR and CDR2 is FQNEAQ (reference sequence). The CDR3 is 15 amino acids. With 2 bases removed from V and 8 bases from J, the gap between germline ends came to 16 bases. In DNA form, the CDR3 reads TGTGCCAGCAGCTTAAGCGGGGGGCCAGAGGACACCATATATTTT. Protein: CASSLSGGPEDTIYF.

V usage is TRBV19 and J usage is TRBJ1-3; D is unresolved. The CDR3 loop spans 14 amino acids. Trimming left V 9 bases short and J 0 bases short, with 12 bases between. Germline V CDR1 and CDR2: LNHDA, SQIVND (reference sequence). For the CDR3, the DNA is TGTGCCAGCCTACCACAGAGCTCTGGAAACACCATATATTTT. It yields the protein CASLPQSSGNTIYF.

This chain links TRBV5-4 with TRBJ2-5, with 7 bases that match TRBD1. Germline CDR1 SGHNT, CDR2 YYREEE (reference sequence). The V gene end was trimmed by 3 bases and the J gene end by 5 bases; junction bases not matched to a gene: 7. The CDR3 sequence is 14 residues long. In DNA form, the CDR3 reads TGTGCCAGCAGCTCTGGACAGGATGGTGAGACCCAGTACTTC. It yields the protein CASSSGQDGETQYF.